This T cell receptor beta chain stems from a study of OX40 agonist ivuxolimab in advanced cancers. The overall study: The patients received agonistic anti-OX40 (CD134) antibody ivuxolimab. Mean age 60 years, range about 20 to 85; roughly 82% male. Broader study findings: CD4+ and CD8+ blood T cells expanded clonally by week 6 at 0.1 to 3.0 mg/kg. Expanded clones were, on average, more numerous among CD8+ T cells than CD4+.

The germline V gene encodes CDR1 SNHLY and CDR2 FYNNEI. Trimming took 10 bases from V and 5 from J, leaving 21 bases between them. CDR3 size: 14 residues. Clones were read by immunoSEQ multiplex PCR, and TCRdb kept only the in-frame ones, dropping some. Among roughly 49,000 clones, about 88% were seen once, and the ten largest hold less than 3.5%. This clone was detected a few times. Antigen specificity is unknown. The chain is built from TRBV2 and TRBJ2-7; D unclear. Here the sequenced sample was CD4+ or CD8+ T cells sorted from blood, taken in a trial of the OX40 agonist ivuxolimab. This clonotype was obtained from an adult with an advanced solid tumor such as melanoma, head and neck, liver or kidney cancer. CDR3 bases: TGTGCCACGGGTGAGGCTGACTCCTCGCACGAGCAGTACTTC. It specifies CATGEADSSHEQYF.